These 27 T cell receptor beta chains came from one sample sequenced in a study of blood T cell repertoires in COVID-19. The method was immunoSEQ multiplex PCR; TCRdb's version includes in-frame clones alone and lacks a portion of them. The sample lists around 30,000 clones; about nine tenths were seen once. The specimen sequenced was peripheral blood. The source of these receptors is a man between 60 and 70 years old with acute or convalescent COVID-19.

V is TRBV25-1 and J is TRBJ2-2; D perhaps matches TRBD1 (5 bases). The CDR3 contains 12 residues. Trimming pared 5 bases from V and 8 bases from J, leaving 9 bases between. Germline loops: CDR1 MGHDK, CDR2 SYGVNS. As DNA, the CDR3 is TGTGCCAGCAGTCAGGGTTGGGGGGAGCTGTTTTTT. Translating gives CASSQGWGELFF.

The CDR3, as DNA: TGTGCCAGCAGCTTGATCAACAGGGACTACGAGCAGTACGTC. Translating gives CASSLINRDYEQYV. The J gene is TRBJ2-7, the V gene TRBV5-6; D perhaps matches TRBD1 (6 bases). The CDR3 extends over 14 amino acids. Germline CDR1 SGHDT, CDR2 YYEEEE. V was cut by 1 base and J by 3 bases, with 11 bases left in between.

The chain employs TRBV27 and TRBJ1-1; D is undetermined. V shed 2 bases and J shed 0 bases, with 13 bases lying between them. The CDR3 length is 16 residues. From germline, CDR1 is MNHEY and CDR2 SMNVEV (reference sequence). DNA for the CDR3: TGTGCCAGCAGTTTAATCTCTGGCGGATTGAACACTGAAGCTTTCTTT. Translation: CASSLISGGLNTEAFF.

This sequence joins TRBV11-2 and TRBJ2-4; TRBD1 aligns across 9 bases. Trimming removed 5 bases from V and 7 bases from J; junction bases left unmatched: 12. CDR3 length: 16 amino acids. Germline loops: CDR1 SGHAT, CDR2 FQNNGV. This chain's CDR3 is CASSLRSGTGLNIQYF. CDR3 nucleotide sequence: TGTGCCAGCAGCCTCCGGTCCGGGACAGGGCTGAACATTCAGTACTTC.

CDR3 region: CASREQTGELFF. CDR3 bases: TGTGCCAGCAGGGAACAAACCGGGGAGCTGTTTTTT. The rearrangement joins TRBV2 to TRBJ2-2; no clear D. Germline loops: CDR1 SNHLY, CDR2 FYNNEI. The V gene lost 6 bases and the J gene lost 5 bases, with 7 bases spanning the gap. The CDR3 length is 12 residues.

The gene calls are TRBV19 and TRBJ1-2; possible D gene TRBD1, 6 bases. Germline CDR1 LNHDA, CDR2 SQIVND (reference sequence). With 7 bases removed from V and 4 bases from J, the gap between germline ends came to 13 bases. The CDR3 totals 13 residues. The CDR3, as DNA: TGTGCCAGTAAGGACAGAGGATCCTATGGCTACACCTTC. Encoded protein: CASKDRGSYGYTF. The whole variable domain, filled in from reference TRBV19 and TRBJ1-2, reads DGGITQSPKYLFRKEGQNVTLSCEQNLNHDAMYWYRQDPGQGLRLIYYSQIVNDFQKGDIAEGYSVSREKKESFPLTVTSAQKNPTAFYLCASKDRGSYGYTFGSGTRLTVV.

J is TRBJ2-7 and V is TRBV6-5; the D gene is possibly TRBD1 (6 bases). Looked up from germline, CDR1 is MNHEY and CDR2 is SVGAGI. V was clipped by 7 bases and J by 2 bases, with 12 bases between them. The CDR3 length is 13 residues. The CDR3 region is CASTTQGTYEQYV. CDR3 nucleotides: TGTGCCAGCACCACACAGGGTACCTACGAGCAGTACGTC.

The chain recombines TRBV5-4 with TRBJ2-2; TRBD1 is a possible D gene (6 bases). This CDR3 has 16 amino acids. Germline assignment: CDR1 SGHNT and CDR2 YYREEE (reference sequence). With 4 bases removed from V and 0 bases from J, the gap between germline ends came to 13 bases. The CDR3, as DNA: TGTGCCAGCAGCATCTGGACAGCGACGAACACCGGGGAGCTGTTTTTT. Its protein is CASSIWTATNTGELFF.

V is TRBV9 and J is TRBJ1-1; 7 bases match TRBD1. Germline V gene lookup returns CDR1 SGDLS and CDR2 YYNGEE. The CDR3 contains 14 residues. Germline trimming cut 5 bases from V and 5 bases from J; bases unmatched to any gene: 9. As DNA, the CDR3 is TGTGCCAGCAGACCCGGGACAGTGGGGACTGAAGCTTTCTTT. Its translation: CASRPGTVGTEAFF. The full variable domain, in which reference TRBV9 and TRBJ1-1 provide the parts outside the CDR3, is DSGVTQTPKHLITATGQRVTLRCSPRSGDLSVYWYQQSLDQGLQFLIQYYNGEERAKGNILERFSAQQFPDLHSELNLSSLELGDSALYFCASRPGTVGTEAFFGQGTRLTVV.

V is TRBV6-5 and J is TRBJ1-2; tentatively, D is TRBD1 (6 bases). The germline CDR1 and CDR2 sequences are MNHEY and SVGAGI. CDR3 length: 13 residues. The ends were cut back, 7 bases at V and 4 bases at J, with 13 bases in the middle. The CDR3 sequence: CASKSTGAYGYTF. CDR3 sequence (DNA): TGTGCCAGCAAGTCGACAGGTGCCTATGGCTACACCTTC.

This chain links TRBV4-1 with TRBJ1-3, with D hard to call. V was clipped by 1 base and J by 2 bases, with 6 bases between them. Germline loops: CDR1 MGHRA, CDR2 YSYEKL. The CDR3 contains 14 residues. The DNA of the CDR3 is TGCGCCAGCAGCCAAGTATCTACTGGAAACACCATATATTTT. Translating gives CASSQVSTGNTIYF.

The rearrangement links TRBV12-5 to TRBJ2-1; possible D gene TRBD1, 6 bases. V was clipped by 5 bases and J by 4 bases, with 18 bases between them. The CDR3 is 16 residues long. CDR1 is LGHNT, CDR2 FRNRAP, per germline. CDR3 loop: CASGPDSGHLYNEQFF. The CDR3 nucleotides are TGTGCTAGTGGTCCTGATTCGGGACACCTATACAATGAGCAGTTCTTC.

CDR3 sequence: CASSWQRERNEQFF. For the CDR3, the DNA is TGTGCCAGCAGCTGGCAGCGGGAGAGGAATGAGCAGTTCTTC. V and J are TRBV5-4 and TRBJ2-1; 8 nucleotides line up with TRBD2. Germline V gene sequence: CDR1 SGHNT, CDR2 YYREEE (reference sequence). The CDR3 loop spans 14 amino acids. The J segment lost 7 bases and the V segment lost 3 bases, leaving 6 bases of the junction unmatched.

This sequence joins TRBV19 and TRBJ2-3, with D possibly TRBD1 on 7 matching bases. The V end was cut by 8 bases, the J end by 4 bases, with 13 bases between. Germline CDR1 LNHDA, CDR2 SQIVND (reference sequence). This CDR3 has 13 amino acids. Written as DNA, the CDR3 is TGTGCCAGTCAGTCAGGGGGGTCAGATACGCAGTATTTT. Protein: CASQSGGSDTQYF.

The chain has TRBV7-9 and TRBJ1-2; a weak D match, TRBD1 (6 bases). Looked up from germline, CDR1 is SEHNR and CDR2 is FQNEAQ (reference sequence). V gave up 2 bases and J gave up 8 bases, with 15 bases separating them. The CDR3 has 14 residues. CDR3 coding DNA: TGTGCCAGCAGCTTATCAGACAGGCCGGGCGGCTACACCTTC. It encodes CASSLSDRPGGYTF.

The chain has TRBV5-1 and TRBJ2-6, with TRBD1 identical over 11 bases. Germline CDR1 SGHRS, CDR2 YFSETQ. With 0 bases clipped from V and 4 bases from J, the junction kept 6 bases outside the gene matches. The CDR3 contains 18 residues. The DNA of the CDR3 is TGCGCCAGCAGCTTGGGCGGACAGGGGGCACTAGGGGCCAACGTCCTGACTTTC. It translates to CASSLGGQGALGANVLTF.

V gene TRBV2 combines with J gene TRBJ2-5, with D possibly TRBD2 on 6 matching bases. CDR3 length: 13 residues. Per the germline V gene, CDR1 is SNHLY and CDR2 is FYNNEI. Trimming took 1 base from V and 5 from J, leaving 8 bases between them. CDR3: CASSEVGGETQYF. The CDR3 region has the DNA TGTGCCAGCAGTGAAGTTGGGGGGGAGACCCAGTACTTC.

V is TRBV15 and J is TRBJ1-5, with D perhaps matching TRBD1 (6 bases). Germline loops: CDR1 LNHNV, CDR2 YYDKDF (reference sequence). The V end lost 0 bases, the J end lost 3 bases, and 6 bases lay between the germline ends. This CDR3 is built from 14 residues. This chain's CDR3 is CATSREGANQPQHF. The CDR3, as DNA: TGTGCCACCAGCAGAGAGGGGGCCAATCAGCCCCAGCATTTT.

The genes are TRBV4-1 and TRBJ2-7, with D maybe TRBD2 (5 bases). V lost 1 base to trimming and J lost 4 bases, with 14 bases between them. The germline V gene has CDR1 MGHRA and CDR2 YSYEKL. CDR3 length: 15 residues. CDR3 DNA sequence: TGCGCCAGCAGCCAAGGAGGGCCAGGCCCATACGAGCAGTACTTC. It specifies CASSQGGPGPYEQYF.

The CDR3 bases are TGTGCCAGCAGTCCACCGGGACAGGGGAAGGATGAGCAGTTCTTC. Amino acids: CASSPPGQGKDEQFF. The rearrangement uses TRBV7-9 and TRBJ2-1; 10 bases are shared with TRBD1. The J segment lost 8 bases and the V segment lost 6 bases, leaving 10 bases of the junction unmatched. Germline V lookup: CDR1 SEHNR, CDR2 FQNEAQ (reference sequence). This CDR3 spans 15 amino acids.

The chain uses TRBV18 and TRBJ1-5, with D unclear. Germline V gene lookup returns CDR1 KGHSH and CDR2 LQKENI. V was pared by 2 bases and J by 5 bases, with 7 bases between. This CDR3 has 13 amino acids. CDR3 sequence reads: CASSPSGDQPQHF. The CDR3 DNA follows: TGTGCCAGCTCACCATCCGGGGATCAGCCCCAGCATTTT.

The chain links TRBV14 to TRBJ2-1; TRBD2 matches at 10 bases. The CDR3 sequence is 17 residues long. Per germline, CDR1 SGHDN and CDR2 FVKESK. V trimming: 0 bases; J trimming: 12 bases; junction bases outside the gene matches: 14. Here the CDR3 reads CASSQDTRLAGEYAQFF. In nucleotides, the CDR3 is TGTGCCAGCAGCCAAGATACGAGGCTAGCGGGAGAATACGCGCAGTTCTTC.

The gene calls are TRBV29-1 and TRBJ2-3, with D tentatively TRBD2 (6 bases). V lost 5 bases and J 2 bases, leaving 17 bases between the germline ends. The CDR3 contains 15 residues. Looked up from germline, CDR1 is SQVTM and CDR2 is ANQGSEA. CDR3 sequence (DNA): TGCAGCGTTTCTTTGGGGGGTGGTGTCACAGATACGCAGTATTTT. Amino acid sequence: CSVSLGGGVTDTQYF.

The CDR3 spells CASSEGGMNTEAFF. CDR3 nucleotide sequence: TGTGCCAGCAGTGAAGGGGGCATGAACACTGAAGCTTTCTTT. The V gene is TRBV6-1, the J gene TRBJ1-1, with D maybe TRBD1 (5 bases). V was cut by 1 base and J by 0 bases, with 6 bases left in between. The CDR3 totals 14 residues. Germline V gene data show CDR1 as MNHNS and CDR2 as SASEGT.

The chain joins TRBV30 to TRBJ1-1, with D possibly TRBD1 on 5 matching bases. Trimming removed 4 bases at V and 5 bases at J, with 11 bases between. The CDR3 runs 12 residues. Per the germline V gene, CDR1 is GTSNPN and CDR2 is SVGIG (reference sequence). The CDR3 DNA follows: TGTGCCTGGACAGGGTGGTATACTGAAGCTTTCTTT. It translates to CAWTGWYTEAFF. The full variable domain, its missing parts supplied by reference TRBV30 and TRBJ1-1, is SQTIHQWPATLVQPVGSPLSLECTVEGTSNPNLYWYRQAAGRGLQLLFYSVGIGQISSEVPQNLSASRPQDRQFILSSKKLLLSDSGFYLCAWTGWYTEAFFGQGTRLTVV.

This chain links TRBV18 with TRBJ1-1; 7 bases align to TRBD1. The CDR3 covers 15 residues. J was trimmed by 1 base and V by 3 bases; bases with no gene match: 5. Germline V gene sequence: CDR1 KGHSH, CDR2 LQKENI. CDR3 nucleotide sequence: TGTGCCAGCTCACCCTCCGGGACAGAGAACACTGAAGCTTTCTTT. This translates into CASSPSGTENTEAFF.

The V gene is TRBV18, the J gene TRBJ2-1, with 8 bases matching TRBD1. The length of the CDR3 is 16 residues. Germline CDR1 is KGHSH and CDR2 is LQKENI. V was clipped by 3 bases and J by 1 base; unmatched bases: 5. Here the CDR3 reads CASSPGRDRSYNEQFF. The CDR3 nucleotides are TGTGCCAGCTCACCGGGACGGGACAGGTCCTACAATGAGCAGTTCTTC.